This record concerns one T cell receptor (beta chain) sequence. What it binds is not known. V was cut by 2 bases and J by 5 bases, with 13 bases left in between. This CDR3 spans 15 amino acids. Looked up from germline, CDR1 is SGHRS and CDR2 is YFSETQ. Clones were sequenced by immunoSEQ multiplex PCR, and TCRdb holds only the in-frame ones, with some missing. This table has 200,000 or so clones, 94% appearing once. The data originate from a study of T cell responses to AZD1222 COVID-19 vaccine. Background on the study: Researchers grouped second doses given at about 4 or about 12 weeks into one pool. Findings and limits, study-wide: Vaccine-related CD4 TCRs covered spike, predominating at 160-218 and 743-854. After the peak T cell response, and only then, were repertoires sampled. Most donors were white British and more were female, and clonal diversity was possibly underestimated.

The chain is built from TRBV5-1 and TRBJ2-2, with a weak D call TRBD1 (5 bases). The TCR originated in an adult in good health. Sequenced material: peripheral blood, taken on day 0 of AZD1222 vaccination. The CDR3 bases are TGCGCCAGCAGCTTAGGGGAACTCTCGACCGGGGAGCTGTTTTTT. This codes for CASSLGELSTGELFF.